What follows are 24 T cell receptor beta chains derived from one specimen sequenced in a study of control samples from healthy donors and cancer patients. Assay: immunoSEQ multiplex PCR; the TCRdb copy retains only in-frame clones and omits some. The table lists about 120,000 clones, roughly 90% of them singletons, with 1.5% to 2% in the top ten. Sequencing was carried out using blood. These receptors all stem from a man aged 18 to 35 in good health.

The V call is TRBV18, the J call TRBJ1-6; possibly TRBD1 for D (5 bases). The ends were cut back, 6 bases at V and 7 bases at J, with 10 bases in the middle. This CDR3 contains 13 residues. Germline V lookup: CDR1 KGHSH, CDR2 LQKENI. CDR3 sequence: CASSKGQNSPLHF. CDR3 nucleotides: TGTGCCAGCTCCAAGGGGCAGAATTCACCCCTCCACTTT.

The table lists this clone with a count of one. This CDR3 is CASSSTGSNQPQHF. CDR3 nucleotides: TGTGCCAGCAGCTCGACAGGGAGCAATCAGCCCCAGCATTTT. The J gene is TRBJ1-5, the V gene TRBV7-2, with 7 nucleotides matching TRBD1. This CDR3 spans 14 amino acids. The germline CDR1 and CDR2 sequences are SGHTA and FQGNSA. V gave up 4 bases and J gave up 1 base; unmatched junction bases: 1.

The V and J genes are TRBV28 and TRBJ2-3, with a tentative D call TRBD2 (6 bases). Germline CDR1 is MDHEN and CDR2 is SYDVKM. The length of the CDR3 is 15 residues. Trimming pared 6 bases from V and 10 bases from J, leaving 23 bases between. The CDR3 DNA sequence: TGTGCCAGCAGCCCCGGGACTGCCATGACAGACCCGCAGTATTTT. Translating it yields CASSPGTAMTDPQYF.

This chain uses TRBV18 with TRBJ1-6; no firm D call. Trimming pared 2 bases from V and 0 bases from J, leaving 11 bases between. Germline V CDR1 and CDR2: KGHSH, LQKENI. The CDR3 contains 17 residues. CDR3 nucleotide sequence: TGTGCCAGCTCACCAAAACCCGGGGACTCCTATAATTCACCCCTCCACTTT. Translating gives CASSPKPGDSYNSPLHF. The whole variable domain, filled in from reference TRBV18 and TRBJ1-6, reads NAGVMQNPRHLVRRRGQEARLRCSPMKGHSHVYWYRQLPEEGLKFMVYLQKENIIDESGMPKERFSAEFPKEGPSILRIQQVVRGDSAAYFCASSPKPGDSYNSPLHFGNGTRLTVT.

The CDR3 DNA follows: TGTGCCAGCATCCCCCCGGGACAGGGGGCTGTCGCTGAAGCTTTCTTT. Translation gives CASIPPGQGAVAEAFF. This chain joins TRBV9 and TRBJ1-1; 12 bases are shared with TRBD1. The CDR3 extends over 16 amino acids. The V segment lost 6 bases and the J segment 6 bases; nucleotides outside the gene matches: 12. Germline CDR1 SGDLS, CDR2 YYNGEE.

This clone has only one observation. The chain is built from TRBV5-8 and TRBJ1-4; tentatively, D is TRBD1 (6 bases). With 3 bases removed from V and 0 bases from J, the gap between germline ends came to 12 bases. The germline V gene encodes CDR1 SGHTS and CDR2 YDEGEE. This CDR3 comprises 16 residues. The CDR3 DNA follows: TGTGCCAGCAGCTCTATGGGGGCTGCAACTAATGAAAAACTGTTTTTT. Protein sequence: CASSSMGAATNEKLFF.

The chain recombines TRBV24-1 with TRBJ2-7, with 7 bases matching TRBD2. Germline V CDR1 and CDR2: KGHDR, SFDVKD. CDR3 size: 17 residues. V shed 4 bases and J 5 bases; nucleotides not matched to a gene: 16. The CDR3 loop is CATSEKPVAGRSDEQYF. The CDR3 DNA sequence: TGTGCCACCAGTGAAAAACCGGTAGCGGGCCGTTCCGACGAGCAGTACTTC.

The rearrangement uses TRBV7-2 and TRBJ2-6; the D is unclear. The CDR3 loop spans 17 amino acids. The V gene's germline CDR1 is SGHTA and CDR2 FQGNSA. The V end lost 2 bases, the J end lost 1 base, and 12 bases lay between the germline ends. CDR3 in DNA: TGTGCCAGCAGCTTAATCAGGCGGATATCTGGGGCCAACGTCCTGACTTTC. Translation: CASSLIRRISGANVLTF.

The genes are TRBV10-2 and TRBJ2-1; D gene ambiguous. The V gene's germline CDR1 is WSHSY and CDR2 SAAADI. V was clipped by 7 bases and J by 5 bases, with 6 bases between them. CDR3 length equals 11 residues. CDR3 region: CASIRHNEQFF. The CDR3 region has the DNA TGCGCCAGCATTCGGCACAATGAGCAGTTCTTC.

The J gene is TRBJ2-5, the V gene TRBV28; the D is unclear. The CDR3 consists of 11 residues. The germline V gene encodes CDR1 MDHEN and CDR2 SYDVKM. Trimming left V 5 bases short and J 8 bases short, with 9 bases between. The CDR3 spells CASSPAFTQYF. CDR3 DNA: TGTGCCAGCAGTCCCGCTTTTACCCAGTACTTC.

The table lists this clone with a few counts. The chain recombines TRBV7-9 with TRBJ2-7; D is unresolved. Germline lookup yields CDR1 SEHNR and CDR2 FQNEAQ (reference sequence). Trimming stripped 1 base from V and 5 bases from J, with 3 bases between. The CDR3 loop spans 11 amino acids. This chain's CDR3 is CASSLGDEQYF. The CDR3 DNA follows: TGTGCCAGCAGCTTAGGGGACGAGCAGTACTTC.

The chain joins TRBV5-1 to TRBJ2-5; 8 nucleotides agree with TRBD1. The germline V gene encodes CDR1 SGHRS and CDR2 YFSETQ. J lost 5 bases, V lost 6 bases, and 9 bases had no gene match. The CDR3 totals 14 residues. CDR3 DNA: TGCGCCAGCACTGAAGGGAACAGGGGGGAGACCCAGTACTTC. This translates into CASTEGNRGETQYF. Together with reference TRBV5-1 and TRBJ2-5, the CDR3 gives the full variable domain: KAGVTQTPRYLIKTRGQQVTLSCSPISGHRSVSWYQQTPGQGLQFLFEYFSETQRNKGNFPGRFSGRQFSNSRSEMNVSTLELGDSALYLCASTEGNRGETQYFGPGTRLLVL.

CDR3 DNA sequence: TGTGCCAGCAGTGACGGCCTTTGGGGGAGCTCCTATAATTCACCCCTCCACTTT. Translated: CASSDGLWGSSYNSPLHF. The V call is TRBV6-1, the J call TRBJ1-6, with TRBD1 as a possible D gene (5 bases). CDR1 and CDR2 (germline): MNHNS, SASEGT. The ends were cut back, 3 bases at V and 0 bases at J, with 15 bases in the middle. This CDR3 has 18 residues.

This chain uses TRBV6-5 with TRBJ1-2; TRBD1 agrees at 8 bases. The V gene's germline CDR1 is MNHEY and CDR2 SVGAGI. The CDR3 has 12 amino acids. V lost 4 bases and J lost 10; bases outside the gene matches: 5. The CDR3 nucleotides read TGTGCCAGCAGTTCGGGACAGGACATCTACACCTTC. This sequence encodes CASSSGQDIYTF.

The CDR3 is CASSPKDGYNGPQHF. The CDR3 nucleotides read TGTGCCAGCTCACCTAAAGACGGGTACAACGGGCCCCAGCATTTT. The J gene is TRBJ1-5, the V gene TRBV18, with unresolved D. V dropped 3 bases and J dropped 9 bases, with 18 bases sitting between them. CDR3 length: 15 residues. Germline CDR1 KGHSH, CDR2 LQKENI.

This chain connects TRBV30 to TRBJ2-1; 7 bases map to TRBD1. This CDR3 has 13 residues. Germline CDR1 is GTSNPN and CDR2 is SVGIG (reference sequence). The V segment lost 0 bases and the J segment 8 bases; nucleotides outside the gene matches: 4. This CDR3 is CAWSVQGIHEQFF. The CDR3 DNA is TGTGCCTGGAGTGTACAGGGGATACATGAGCAGTTCTTC.

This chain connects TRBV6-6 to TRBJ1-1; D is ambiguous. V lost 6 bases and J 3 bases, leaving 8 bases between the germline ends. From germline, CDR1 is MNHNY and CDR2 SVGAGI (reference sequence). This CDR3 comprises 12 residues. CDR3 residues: CASSGWDTEAFF. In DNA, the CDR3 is TGTGCCAGCAGCGGCTGGGACACTGAAGCTTTCTTT.

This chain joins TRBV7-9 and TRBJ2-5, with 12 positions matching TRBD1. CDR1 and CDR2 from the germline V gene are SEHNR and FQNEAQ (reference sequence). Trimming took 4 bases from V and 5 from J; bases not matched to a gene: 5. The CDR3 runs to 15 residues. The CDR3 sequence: CASSSGTGGAETQYF. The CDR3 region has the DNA TGTGCCAGCAGCTCCGGGACAGGGGGCGCGGAGACCCAGTACTTC.

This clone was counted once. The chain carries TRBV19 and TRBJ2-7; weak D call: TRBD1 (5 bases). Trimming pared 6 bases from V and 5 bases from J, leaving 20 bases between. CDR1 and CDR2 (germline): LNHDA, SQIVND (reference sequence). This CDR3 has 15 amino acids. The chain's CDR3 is CASSQTVNGVNEQYF. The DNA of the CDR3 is TGTGCCAGTAGCCAGACAGTCAATGGGGTCAACGAGCAGTACTTC.

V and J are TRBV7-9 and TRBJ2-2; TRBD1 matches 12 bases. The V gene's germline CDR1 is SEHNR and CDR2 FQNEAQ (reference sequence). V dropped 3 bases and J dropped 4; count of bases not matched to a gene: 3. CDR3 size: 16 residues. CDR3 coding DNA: TGTGCCAGCAGCTTCGGGACAGGGGGCTTCACCGGGGAGCTGTTTTTT. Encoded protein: CASSFGTGGFTGELFF.

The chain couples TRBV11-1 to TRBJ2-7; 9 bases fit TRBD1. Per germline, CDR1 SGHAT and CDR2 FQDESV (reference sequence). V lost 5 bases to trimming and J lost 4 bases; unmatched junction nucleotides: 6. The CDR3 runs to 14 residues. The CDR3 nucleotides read TGTGCCAGCAGCCCGGACAGGGGAACGTACGAGCAGTACTTC. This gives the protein CASSPDRGTYEQYF.

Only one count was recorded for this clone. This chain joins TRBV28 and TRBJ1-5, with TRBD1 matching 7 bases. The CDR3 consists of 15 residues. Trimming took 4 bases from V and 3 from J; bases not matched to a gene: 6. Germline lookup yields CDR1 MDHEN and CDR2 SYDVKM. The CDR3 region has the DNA TGTGCCAGCAGTTACCGACAGGGTAACAATCAGCCCCAGCATTTT. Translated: CASSYRQGNNQPQHF. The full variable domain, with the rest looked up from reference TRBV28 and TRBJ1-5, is DVKVTQSSRYLVKRTGEKVFLECVQDMDHENMFWYRQDPGLGLRLIYFSYDVKMKEKGDIPEGYSVSREKKERFSLILESASTNQTSMYLCASSYRQGNNQPQHFGDGTRLSIL.

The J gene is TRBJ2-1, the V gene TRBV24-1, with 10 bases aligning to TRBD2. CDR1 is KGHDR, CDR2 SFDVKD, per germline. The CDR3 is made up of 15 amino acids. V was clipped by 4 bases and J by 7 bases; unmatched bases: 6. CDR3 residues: CATSDKGLARNEQFF. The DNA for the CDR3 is TGTGCCACCAGTGACAAGGGACTAGCGAGGAATGAGCAGTTCTTC.

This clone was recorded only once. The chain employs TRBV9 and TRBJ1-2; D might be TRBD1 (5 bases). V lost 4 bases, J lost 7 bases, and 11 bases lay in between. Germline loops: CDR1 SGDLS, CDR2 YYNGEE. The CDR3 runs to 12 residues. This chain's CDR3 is CASSPGVGGYTF. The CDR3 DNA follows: TGTGCCAGCAGCCCGGGGGTGGGTGGCTACACCTTC.